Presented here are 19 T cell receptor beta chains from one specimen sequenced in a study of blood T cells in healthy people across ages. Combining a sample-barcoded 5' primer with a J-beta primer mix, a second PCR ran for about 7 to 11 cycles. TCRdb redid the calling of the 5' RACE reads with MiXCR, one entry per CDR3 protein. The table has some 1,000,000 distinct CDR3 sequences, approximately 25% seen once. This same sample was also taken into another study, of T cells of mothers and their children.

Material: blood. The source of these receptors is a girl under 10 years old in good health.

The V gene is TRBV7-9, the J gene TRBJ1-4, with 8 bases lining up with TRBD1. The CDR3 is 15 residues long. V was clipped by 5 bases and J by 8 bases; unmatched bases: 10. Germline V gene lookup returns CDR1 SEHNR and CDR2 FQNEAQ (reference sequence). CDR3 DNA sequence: TGTGCCAGCAGCGGCAGACAGGGGAGAGGCGAAAAACTGTTTTTT. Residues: CASSGRQGRGEKLFF.

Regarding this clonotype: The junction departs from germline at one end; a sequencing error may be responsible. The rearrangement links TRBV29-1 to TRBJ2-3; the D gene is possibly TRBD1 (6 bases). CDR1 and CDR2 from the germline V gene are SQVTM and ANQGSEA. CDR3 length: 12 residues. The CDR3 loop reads CSAEQGPDTQYF. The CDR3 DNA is TGCAGCGCTGAACAGGGACCAGATACGCAGTATTTT.

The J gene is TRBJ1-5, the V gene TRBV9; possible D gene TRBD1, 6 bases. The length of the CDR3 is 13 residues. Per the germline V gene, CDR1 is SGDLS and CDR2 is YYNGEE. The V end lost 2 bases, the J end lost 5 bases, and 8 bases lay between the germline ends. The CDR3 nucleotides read TGTGCCAGCAGCGTTTCAGGGGATCAGCCCCAGCATTTT. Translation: CASSVSGDQPQHF.

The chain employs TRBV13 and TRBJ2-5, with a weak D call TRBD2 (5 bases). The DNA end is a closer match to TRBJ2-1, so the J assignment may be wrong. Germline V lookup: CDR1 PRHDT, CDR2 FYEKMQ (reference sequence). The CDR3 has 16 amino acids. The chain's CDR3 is CASSLVGEMTYNEQFF. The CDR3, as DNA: TGTGCCAGCAGCTTAGTTGGGGAGATGACCTACAATGAGCAGTTCTTC.

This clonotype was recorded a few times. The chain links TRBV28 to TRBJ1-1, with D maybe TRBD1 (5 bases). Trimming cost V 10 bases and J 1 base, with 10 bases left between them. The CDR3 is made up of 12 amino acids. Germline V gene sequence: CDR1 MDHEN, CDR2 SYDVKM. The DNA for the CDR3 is TGTGCCATTCGGGACCCGAACACTGAAGCTTTCTTT. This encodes CAIRDPNTEAFF.

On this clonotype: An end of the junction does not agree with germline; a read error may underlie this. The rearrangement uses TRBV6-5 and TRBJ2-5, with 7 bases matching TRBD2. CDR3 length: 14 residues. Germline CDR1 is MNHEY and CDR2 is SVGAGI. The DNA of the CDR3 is TGTGCCATTGCTAGCGGACCAAACCAAGAGACCCGGTACTTC. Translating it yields CAIASGPNQETRYF.

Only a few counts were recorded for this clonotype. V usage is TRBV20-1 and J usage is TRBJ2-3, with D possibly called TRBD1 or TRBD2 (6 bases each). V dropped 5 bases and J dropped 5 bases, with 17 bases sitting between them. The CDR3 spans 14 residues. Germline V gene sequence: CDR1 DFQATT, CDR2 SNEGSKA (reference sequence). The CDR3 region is CSAPRLGGGDTQYF. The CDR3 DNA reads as TGCAGTGCTCCCAGACTAGGAGGGGGAGATACGCAGTATTTT.

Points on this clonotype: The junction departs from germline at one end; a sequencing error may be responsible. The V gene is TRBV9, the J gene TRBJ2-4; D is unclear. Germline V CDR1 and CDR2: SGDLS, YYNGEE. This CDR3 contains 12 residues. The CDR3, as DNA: TGTGCCAGCATCCCAAGTACCGGTCCTTCGCACTTC. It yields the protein CASIPSTGPSHF.

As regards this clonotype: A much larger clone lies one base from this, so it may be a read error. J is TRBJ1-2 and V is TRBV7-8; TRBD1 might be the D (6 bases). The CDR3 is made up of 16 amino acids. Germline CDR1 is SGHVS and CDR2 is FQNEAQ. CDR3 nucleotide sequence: TGTGCCAGCAGCTTAGCGGGGGCAGACTTTAACTATGGCCACACCTTC. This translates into CASSLAGADFNYGHTF.

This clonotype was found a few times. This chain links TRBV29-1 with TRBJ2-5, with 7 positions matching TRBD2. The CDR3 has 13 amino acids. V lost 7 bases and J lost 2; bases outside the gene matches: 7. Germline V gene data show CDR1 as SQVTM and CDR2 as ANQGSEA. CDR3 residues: CSGRAGIQETQYF. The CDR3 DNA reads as TGCAGCGGTCGAGCGGGGATACAAGAGACCCAGTACTTC. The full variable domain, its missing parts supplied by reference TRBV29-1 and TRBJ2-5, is SAVISQKPSRDICQRGTSLTIQCQVDSQVTMMFWYRQQPGQSLTLIATANQGSEATYESGFVIDKFPISRPNLTFSTLTVSNMSPEDSSIYLCSGRAGIQETQYFGPGTRLLVL.

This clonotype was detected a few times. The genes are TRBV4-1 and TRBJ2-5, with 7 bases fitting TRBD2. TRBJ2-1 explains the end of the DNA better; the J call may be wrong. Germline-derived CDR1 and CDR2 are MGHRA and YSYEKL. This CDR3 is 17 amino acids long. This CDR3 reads CASSQGWGGRRNNEQFF. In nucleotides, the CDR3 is TGCGCCAGCAGCCAAGGGTGGGGCGGGAGAAGAAACAATGAGCAGTTCTTC.

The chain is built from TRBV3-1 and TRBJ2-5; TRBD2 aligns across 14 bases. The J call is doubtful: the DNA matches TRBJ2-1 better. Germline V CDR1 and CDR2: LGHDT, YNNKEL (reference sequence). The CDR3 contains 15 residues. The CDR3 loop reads CASAIGGLAGDEQFF. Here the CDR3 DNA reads TGTGCCAGCGCAATAGGGGGACTAGCGGGAGATGAGCAGTTCTTC.

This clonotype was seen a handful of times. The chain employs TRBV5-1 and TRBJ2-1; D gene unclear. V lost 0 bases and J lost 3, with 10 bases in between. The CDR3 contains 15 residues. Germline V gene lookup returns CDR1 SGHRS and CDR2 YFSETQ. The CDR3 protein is CASSLDSFGYNEQFF. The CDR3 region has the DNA TGCGCCAGCAGCTTGGACAGTTTTGGCTACAATGAGCAGTTCTTC.

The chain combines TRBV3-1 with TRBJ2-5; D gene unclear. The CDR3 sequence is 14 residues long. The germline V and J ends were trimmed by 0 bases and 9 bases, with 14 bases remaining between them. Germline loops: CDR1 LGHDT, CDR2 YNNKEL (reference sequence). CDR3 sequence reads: CASSQDAAGWAQYF. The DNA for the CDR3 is TGTGCCAGCAGCCAAGATGCGGCAGGCTGGGCCCAGTACTTC.

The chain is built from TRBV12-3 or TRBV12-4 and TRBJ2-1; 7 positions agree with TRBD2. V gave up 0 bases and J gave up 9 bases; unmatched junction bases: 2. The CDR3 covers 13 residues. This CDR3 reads CASSLAGGFEQFF. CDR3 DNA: TGTGCCAGCAGTTTAGCGGGGGGGTTTGAGCAGTTCTTC.

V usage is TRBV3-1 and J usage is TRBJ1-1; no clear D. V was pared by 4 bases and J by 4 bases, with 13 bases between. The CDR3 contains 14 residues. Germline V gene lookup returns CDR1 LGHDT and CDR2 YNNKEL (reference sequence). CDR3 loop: CASSPQRSRTEAFF. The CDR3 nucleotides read TGTGCCAGCAGCCCCCAGAGAAGTCGCACTGAAGCTTTCTTT.

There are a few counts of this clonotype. Here the CDR3 reads CASSQDRVTGGYTF. CDR3 nucleotide sequence: TGCGCCAGCAGCCAAGACAGGGTGACGGGCGGCTACACCTTC. The chain couples TRBV4-1 to TRBJ1-2; D possibly corresponds to TRBD1 (5 bases). This CDR3 is built from 14 residues. V dropped 0 bases and J dropped 8 bases, with 13 bases sitting between them. Germline assignment: CDR1 MGHRA and CDR2 YSYEKL.

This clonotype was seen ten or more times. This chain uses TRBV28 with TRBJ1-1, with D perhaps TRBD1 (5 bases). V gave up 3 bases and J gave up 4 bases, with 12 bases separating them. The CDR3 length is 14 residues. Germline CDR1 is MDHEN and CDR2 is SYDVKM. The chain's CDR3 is CASSFSLGATEAFF. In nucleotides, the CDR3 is TGTGCCAGCAGTTTTTCTCTCGGGGCCACTGAAGCTTTCTTT.

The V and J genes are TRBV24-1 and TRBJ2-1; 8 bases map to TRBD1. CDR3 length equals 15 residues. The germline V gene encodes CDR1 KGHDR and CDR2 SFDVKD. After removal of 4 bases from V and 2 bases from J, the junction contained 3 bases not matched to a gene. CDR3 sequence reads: CATSDGQGTYNEQFF. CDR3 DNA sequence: TGTGCCACCAGTGACGGACAGGGTACCTACAATGAGCAGTTCTTC.